This T cell receptor (beta chain) is drawn from a study of T cells in Graves' hyperthyroidism and ophthalmopathy. Germline values: CDR1 MNHEY, CDR2 SMNVEV (reference sequence). The CDR3 has 14 amino acids. V was cut by 0 bases and J by 5 bases, with 10 bases left in between. Amplified regions were TCR beta CDR3 sequences from RNA transcripts. With the HTBI primer set, the TCR CDR3 went through a first round of RT-PCR. TCRdb analysed the multiplex PCR reads with MiXCR anew, one entry per CDR3 protein. The table includes fewer than 500,000 distinct CDR3 sequences, roughly 14% detected once. Diagnoses were made from clinical symptoms, serum measures (thyroxine and TRAb), thyroid ultrasound and orbital computed tomography.

The sequence was obtained from a man between 25 and 39 years old with Graves' hyperthyroidism that later progressed to Graves' ophthalmopathy. This chain links TRBV27 with TRBJ2-5, with TRBD1 as a possible D gene (6 bases). The material sequenced was blood. CDR3 in DNA: TGTGCCAGCAGTTTATCGGCCCAGGGGGAGACCCAGTACTTC. It yields the protein CASSLSAQGETQYF.